This T cell receptor beta chain emerged from a study of Graves' ophthalmopathy and Graves' hyperthyroidism. Findings and limits, study-wide: Most expanded clonotypes in thyroid above 0.001 frequency also showed up in blood.

RNA transcripts provided the template for amplifying TCR beta CDR3 regions. Second-round multiplex PCR followed a first-round RT-PCR using HTBI primers. TCRdb passed the multiplex PCR reads through MiXCR, listing each CDR3 protein once. The table records 600,000 to 650,000 distinct CDR3 sequences, approximately 21% of them present only once. In this sample, this clonotype turned up many times. Its specificity is unknown. Absence of ophthalmopathy within 18 months of follow-up defined stable hyperthyroidism. Certain patients were not enrolled. These were patients with other autoimmune diseases, uncontrolled infections, pregnancy or lactation. The authors used Ficoll-Paque density gradient centrifugation to separate PBMCs. The input was about 10 ml of fresh peripheral blood. Trimming pared 1 base from V and 4 bases from J, leaving 13 bases between. The CDR3 covers 16 residues. Germline V gene lookup returns CDR1 SGHAT and CDR2 FQNNGV.

The sample comprised peripheral blood. The chain is built from TRBV11-2 and TRBJ2-2, with D unresolved. This sequence was found in a woman aged 18 to 35 with stable Graves' hyperthyroidism. Some clones in this sample may be carry-over from other donors' samples. Here the CDR3 reads CASSLVFAIPTGELFF. The CDR3 DNA follows: TGTGCCAGCAGCTTAGTCTTTGCTATCCCCACCGGGGAGCTGTTTTTT.